This T cell receptor beta chain was obtained from a study of cytomegalovirus exposure and HLA in healthy donors. Regarding the study as a whole: TCR beta chains associated with HLA were, in a later analysis, more clonally expanded than equally common others. One variant, a missense change in DCLRE1C, was linked in a later analysis to TCR beta V- and J-gene trimming. CMV serostatus alone was available as immune exposure information. Later analysis showed TCR association rates varying by HLA locus, highest for DRB1 and lowest for HLA-C.

It was with 60 Vbeta and 13 Jbeta primers that the PCR ran. Measured with immunoSEQ multiplex PCR; TCRdb has only the in-frame clones, and not every one. The data contain over 150,000 clones, over 65% of them seen just once; the ten biggest clones take up roughly 4%. A word on this clone: Its antigen is as yet unknown.

Germline CDR1 is SGHTS and CDR2 is YDEGEE. V lost 5 bases, J lost 4 bases, and 13 bases lay in between. The CDR3 is made up of 14 amino acids. The sequence came from a woman between 35 and 50 years old in good health and CMV-seronegative. The V gene is TRBV5-8, the J gene TRBJ2-4; tentatively, D is TRBD1 (6 bases). Sequencing used PBMCs. The CDR3: CASSQGWRKNIQYF. The CDR3, as DNA: TGTGCCAGCAGTCAGGGGTGGAGAAAAAACATTCAGTACTTC.